This T cell receptor (beta chain) emerged from a study of CD8+CD57+ T cells in acquired aplastic anemia. For CDR3 and TCR beta VDJ profiling, genomic DNA was the template used. TCRdb recomputed calls from the reads with MiXCR, one row per CDR3 protein. The repertoire includes 150,000 or so distinct CDR3 sequences, roughly 50% of them detected once, and more than 30% sits in the top ten. CD8+CD57+ cell expansion, shown by flow cytometry, had occurred in the patients selected for sequencing. By the time of blood sampling, patients had still received no therapy. V trimming: 3 bases; J trimming: 4 bases; junction bases outside the gene matches: 2. The CDR3 is 12 amino acids. CDR1 is DFQATT, CDR2 SNEGSKA, per germline (reference sequence).

The sequence came from a human donor with aplastic anemia. The gene calls are TRBV20-1 and TRBJ2-7, with 8 nucleotides matching TRBD1. The source material was sorted CD4+, CD8+, or CD8+CD57+ T cells (not recorded which) from PBMCs. As DNA, the CDR3 is TGCAGTGCTAGGACAGGGGTTTACGAGCAGTACTTC. Protein product: CSARTGVYEQYF.